The T cell receptor (beta chain) under discussion was sequenced for a study of blood T cells in healthy people across ages. Study conclusions and caveats: One million T cells yielded diversity estimates that were considered underestimates.

To note about this clonotype: As yet, its antigen is unknown.

With V trimmed by 8 bases and J by 6 bases, 18 bases remained unmatched. The CDR3 length is 17 residues. A J-beta primer mix and a sample-barcoded 5' primer were used in a second PCR of roughly 7 to 12 cycles. All samples yielded 3 million or more CDR3-containing paired-end reads. TCRdb reprocessed the 5' RACE reads via MiXCR and lists one record per CDR3 protein. The table shows more than 500,000 distinct CDR3 sequences, with about 27% occurring only once. These data also featured in a second study, about T cells of mothers and their children. According to that study: Random nucleotides (2-4) and sample barcodes were added by the M1S primer used in the second PCR. Related mother-child pairs shared marginally more repertoire than unrelated pairs, though not significantly.

V gene TRBV12-3 or TRBV12-4 combines with J gene TRBJ2-2, with 7 bases identical to TRBD2. This TCR derives from a boy aged 2 to 9 in good health. The sample consisted of blood. This CDR3 reads CASGQGPGLRVPGELFF. The CDR3 DNA reads as TGTGCCAGCGGTCAGGGACCGGGACTAAGGGTCCCCGGGGAGCTGTTTTTT.